This T cell receptor (beta chain) was recovered during a study of radiation and T cells in renal cell carcinoma. As regards this clone: As yet, its antigen is unknown.

Sequencing was performed with immunoSEQ multiplex PCR; in TCRdb, only in-frame clones are kept and a portion is missing. The data hold roughly 86,000 clones, with around four fifths observed a single time. Notes on the study in general: Top tumor clonotypes rose in blood 2 weeks post-radiation, then contracted.

The CDR3 covers 13 residues. In germline, CDR1 is SQVTM, CDR2 ANQGSEA. Trimming stripped 1 base from V and 4 bases from J, with 8 bases between. Time point noted: blood 4 weeks post-SBRT, at nephrectomy. Treatment meaning: 15 Gy SBRT to primary tumor, nephrectomy 4 weeks later. Nephrectomy followed 15 Gy stereotactic body radiation by 4 weeks. Blood was sampled at baseline, 2 weeks and 4 weeks after SBRT. Clear cell pathology was present in this patient's renal cell carcinoma. Material: blood, obtained from a patient whose treatment included radiotherapy and nephrectomy. The rearrangement joins TRBV29-1 to TRBJ1-3; tentative D call: TRBD1 (5 bases). This sequence was found in a man in his fifties with renal cell carcinoma. The CDR3, as DNA: TGCAGCGTTGAAGGACAGCTAGGAAACACCATATATTTT. Its translation: CSVEGQLGNTIYF.